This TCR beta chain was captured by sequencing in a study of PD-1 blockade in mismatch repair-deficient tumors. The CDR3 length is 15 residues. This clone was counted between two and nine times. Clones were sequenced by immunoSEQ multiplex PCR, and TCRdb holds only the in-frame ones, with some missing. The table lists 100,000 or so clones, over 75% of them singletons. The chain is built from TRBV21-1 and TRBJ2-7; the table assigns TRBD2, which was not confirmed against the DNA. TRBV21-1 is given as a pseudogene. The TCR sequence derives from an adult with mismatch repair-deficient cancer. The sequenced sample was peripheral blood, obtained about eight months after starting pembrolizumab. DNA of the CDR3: TGTGCCAGCAGCAAAGTGGAGGGTCCGCCCTACGAGCAGTACTTC. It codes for CASSKVEGPPYEQYF.